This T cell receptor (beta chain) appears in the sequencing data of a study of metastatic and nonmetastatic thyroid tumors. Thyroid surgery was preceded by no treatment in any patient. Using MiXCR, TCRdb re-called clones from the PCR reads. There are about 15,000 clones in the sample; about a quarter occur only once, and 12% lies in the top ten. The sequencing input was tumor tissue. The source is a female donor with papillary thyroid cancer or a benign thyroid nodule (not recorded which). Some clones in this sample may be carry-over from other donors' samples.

The DNA for the CDR3 is TGTGCCAGCAGCTTAGAAAAGCTCACTGAAGCTTTCTTT. It yields the protein CASSLEKLTEAFF. The rearrangement joins TRBV7-8 to TRBJ1-1; D gene ambiguous. Per germline, CDR1 SGHVS and CDR2 FQNEAQ. Trimming removed 1 base from V and 4 bases from J, with 7 bases in between. This CDR3 has 13 residues.